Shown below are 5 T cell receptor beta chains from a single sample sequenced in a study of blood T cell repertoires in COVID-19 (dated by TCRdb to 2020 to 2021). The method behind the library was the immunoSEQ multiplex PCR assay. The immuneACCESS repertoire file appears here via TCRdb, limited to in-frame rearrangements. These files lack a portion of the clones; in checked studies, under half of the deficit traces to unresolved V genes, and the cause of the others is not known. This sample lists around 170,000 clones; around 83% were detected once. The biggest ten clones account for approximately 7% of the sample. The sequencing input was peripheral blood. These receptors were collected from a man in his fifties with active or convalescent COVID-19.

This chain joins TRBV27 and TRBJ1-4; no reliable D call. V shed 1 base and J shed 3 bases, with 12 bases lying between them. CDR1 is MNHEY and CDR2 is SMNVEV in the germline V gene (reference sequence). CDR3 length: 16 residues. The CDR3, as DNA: TGTGCCAGCAGTTTATTTGCGGAGGAGGCTAATGAAAAACTGTTTTTT. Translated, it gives CASSLFAEEANEKLFF.

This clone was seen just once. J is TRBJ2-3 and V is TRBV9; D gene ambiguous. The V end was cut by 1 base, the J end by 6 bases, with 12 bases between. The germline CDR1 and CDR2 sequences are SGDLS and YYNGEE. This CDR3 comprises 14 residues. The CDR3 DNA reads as TGTGCCAGCAGCGTATCTATTAGTTCGGATACGCAGTATTTT. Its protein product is CASSVSISSDTQYF.

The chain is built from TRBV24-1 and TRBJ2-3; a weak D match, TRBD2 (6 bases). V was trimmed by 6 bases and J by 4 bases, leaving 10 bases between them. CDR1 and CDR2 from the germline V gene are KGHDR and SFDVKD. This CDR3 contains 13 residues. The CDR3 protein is CATSIGEADTQYF. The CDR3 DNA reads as TGTGCCACCAGTATTGGGGAGGCAGATACGCAGTATTTT.

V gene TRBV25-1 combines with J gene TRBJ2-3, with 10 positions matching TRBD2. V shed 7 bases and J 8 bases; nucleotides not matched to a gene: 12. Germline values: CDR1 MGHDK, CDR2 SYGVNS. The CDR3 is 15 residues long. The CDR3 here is CASTPPASGGSTQYF. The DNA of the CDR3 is TGTGCCAGCACCCCGCCGGCTAGCGGGGGCTCTACGCAGTATTTT. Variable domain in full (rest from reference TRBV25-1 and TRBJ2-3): EADIYQTPRYLVIGTGKKITLECSQTMGHDKMYWYQQDPGMELHLIHYSYGVNSTEKGDLSSESTVSRIRTEHFPLTLESARPSHTSQYLCASTPPASGGSTQYFGPGTRLTVL.

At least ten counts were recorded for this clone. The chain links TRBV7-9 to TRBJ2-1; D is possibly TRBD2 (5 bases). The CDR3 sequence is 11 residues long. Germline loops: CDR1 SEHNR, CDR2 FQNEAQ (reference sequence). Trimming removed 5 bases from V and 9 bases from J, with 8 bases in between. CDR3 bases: TGTGCCAGCAGCGCCGGGATTGAGCAGTTCTTC. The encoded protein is CASSAGIEQFF.